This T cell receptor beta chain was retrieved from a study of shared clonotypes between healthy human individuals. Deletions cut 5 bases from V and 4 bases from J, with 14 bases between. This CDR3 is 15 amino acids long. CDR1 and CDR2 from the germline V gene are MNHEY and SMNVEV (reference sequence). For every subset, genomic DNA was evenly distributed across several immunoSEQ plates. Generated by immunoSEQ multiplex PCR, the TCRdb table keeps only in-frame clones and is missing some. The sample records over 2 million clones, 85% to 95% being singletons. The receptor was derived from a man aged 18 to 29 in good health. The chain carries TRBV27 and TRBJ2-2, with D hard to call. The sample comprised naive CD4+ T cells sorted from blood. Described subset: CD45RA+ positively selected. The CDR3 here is CASSARVKGTGELFF. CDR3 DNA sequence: TGTGCCAGCAGTGCTAGGGTGAAGGGCACCGGGGAGCTGTTTTTT.